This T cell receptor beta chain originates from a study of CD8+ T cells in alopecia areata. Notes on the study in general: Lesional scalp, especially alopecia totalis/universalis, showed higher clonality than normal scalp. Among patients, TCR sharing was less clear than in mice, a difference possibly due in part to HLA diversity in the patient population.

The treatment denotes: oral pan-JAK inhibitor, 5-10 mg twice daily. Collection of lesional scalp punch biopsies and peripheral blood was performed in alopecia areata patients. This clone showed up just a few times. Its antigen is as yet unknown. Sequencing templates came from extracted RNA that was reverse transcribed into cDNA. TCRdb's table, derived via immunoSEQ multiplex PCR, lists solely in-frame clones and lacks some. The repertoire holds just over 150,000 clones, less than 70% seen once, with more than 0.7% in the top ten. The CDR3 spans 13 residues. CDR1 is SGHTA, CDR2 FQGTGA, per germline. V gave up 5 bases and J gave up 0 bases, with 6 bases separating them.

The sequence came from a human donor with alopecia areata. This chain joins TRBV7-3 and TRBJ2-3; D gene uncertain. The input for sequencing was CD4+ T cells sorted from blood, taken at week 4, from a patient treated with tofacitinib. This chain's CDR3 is CASSRTSTDTQYF. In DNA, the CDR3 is TGTGCCAGCAGCCGCACTAGCACAGATACGCAGTATTTT.